This TCR beta chain originates from a study of blood T cells in healthy people across ages. Across the study: Per two T cells, about one barcoded beta molecule was captured through template switching.

The CDR3 extends over 14 amino acids. The ends were cut back, 6 bases at V and 7 bases at J, with 16 bases in the middle. The authors drew 8 to 10 milliliters of peripheral blood from each donor. The second PCR ran roughly 7 to 12 cycles with a sample-barcoded 5' primer and J-beta primers. A 12-random-nucleotide template-switch adaptor tagged each cDNA molecule. TCRdb analysed the 5' RACE reads with MiXCR anew, one entry per CDR3 protein. The profile covers approximately 1,700,000 distinct CDR3 sequences, with 30% to 40% appearing a single time and 23% taken by the ten largest. This receptor was identified in a human donor in good health. This sequence joins TRBV12-3 or TRBV12-4 and TRBJ1-5, with D tentatively TRBD1 (5 bases). Sequencing was performed on blood. CDR3 sequence reads: CASSAGRGIQPQHF. The CDR3, as DNA: TGTGCCAGCAGCGCGGGGAGGGGAATCCAGCCCCAGCATTTT.